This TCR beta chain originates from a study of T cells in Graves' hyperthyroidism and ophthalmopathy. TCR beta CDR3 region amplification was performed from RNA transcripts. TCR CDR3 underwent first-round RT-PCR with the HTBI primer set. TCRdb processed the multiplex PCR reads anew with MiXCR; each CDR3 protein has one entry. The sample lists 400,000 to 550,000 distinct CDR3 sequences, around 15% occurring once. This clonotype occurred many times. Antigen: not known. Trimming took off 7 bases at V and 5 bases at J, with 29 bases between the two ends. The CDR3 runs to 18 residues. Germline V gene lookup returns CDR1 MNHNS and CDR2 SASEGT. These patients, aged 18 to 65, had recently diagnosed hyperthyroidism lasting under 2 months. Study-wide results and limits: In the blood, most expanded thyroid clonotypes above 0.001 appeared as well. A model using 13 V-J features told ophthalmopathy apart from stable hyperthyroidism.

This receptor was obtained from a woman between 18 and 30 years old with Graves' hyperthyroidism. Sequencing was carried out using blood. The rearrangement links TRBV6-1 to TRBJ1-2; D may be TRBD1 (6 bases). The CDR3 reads CASTLTGSQGWSRYGYTF. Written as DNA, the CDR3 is TGTGCCAGCACCCTTACTGGCTCGCAGGGGTGGTCGAGATATGGCTACACCTTC.